This T cell receptor (beta chain) was sequenced during a study of OX40 agonist ivuxolimab in advanced cancers. About the research overall: Earlier treatment with anti-PD-1, anti-PD-L1 or anti-CTLA-4 was permitted, and about 40% had received some.

Study-wide findings and caveats: Low clonal expansion, among the lowest seen, marked partial responders at 0.1-3.0 mg/kg.

The method was immunoSEQ multiplex PCR; TCRdb's version includes in-frame clones alone and lacks a portion of them. The repertoire has approximately 100,000 clones, approximately 90% of them found once; the top ten carry 0.48%. Comment on this clone: Its cognate antigen is unknown.

The CDR3 has 13 residues. V was trimmed by 5 bases and J by 1 base, leaving 8 bases between them. Germline V gene lookup returns CDR1 LNHDA and CDR2 SQIVND (reference sequence). This chain uses TRBV19 with TRBJ2-5; D is ambiguous. This sequence was found in an adult with an advanced solid tumor such as melanoma, head and neck, liver or kidney cancer. The source was CD4+ or CD8+ T cells sorted from blood, collected in a trial of the OX40 agonist ivuxolimab. CDR3 region: CASSAQIQETQYF. In nucleotides, the CDR3 is TGTGCCAGTAGTGCACAGATCCAAGAGACCCAGTACTTC.